This T cell receptor beta chain comes out of a study of T cells after yellow fever vaccination. Study-wide background: Preparation used SMART-Seq v4 Ultra Low Input for the low-cell-number fractions.

This CDR3 is 18 amino acids long. V shed 1 base and J 0 bases; nucleotides not matched to a gene: 9. From germline, CDR1 is MGHRA and CDR2 YSYEKL. TCRdb itself ran the 5' RACE reads through MiXCR, one entry per CDR3 protein. This repertoire shows some 320,000 distinct CDR3 sequences, 8% to 10% found once; its top ten account for 15% to 20%. This clonotype was counted many times. The sequenced sample was PBMCs, obtained on the day of the first yellow fever vaccination. The clonotype was recovered from a man aged 18 to 35 who received the YFV17D yellow fever vaccine. This chain links TRBV4-1 with TRBJ2-1; 7 nucleotides match TRBD1. The CDR3: CASSQGQGEWDSYNEQFF. The CDR3 coding sequence is TGCGCCAGCAGCCAAGGACAGGGCGAATGGGACTCCTACAATGAGCAGTTCTTC.